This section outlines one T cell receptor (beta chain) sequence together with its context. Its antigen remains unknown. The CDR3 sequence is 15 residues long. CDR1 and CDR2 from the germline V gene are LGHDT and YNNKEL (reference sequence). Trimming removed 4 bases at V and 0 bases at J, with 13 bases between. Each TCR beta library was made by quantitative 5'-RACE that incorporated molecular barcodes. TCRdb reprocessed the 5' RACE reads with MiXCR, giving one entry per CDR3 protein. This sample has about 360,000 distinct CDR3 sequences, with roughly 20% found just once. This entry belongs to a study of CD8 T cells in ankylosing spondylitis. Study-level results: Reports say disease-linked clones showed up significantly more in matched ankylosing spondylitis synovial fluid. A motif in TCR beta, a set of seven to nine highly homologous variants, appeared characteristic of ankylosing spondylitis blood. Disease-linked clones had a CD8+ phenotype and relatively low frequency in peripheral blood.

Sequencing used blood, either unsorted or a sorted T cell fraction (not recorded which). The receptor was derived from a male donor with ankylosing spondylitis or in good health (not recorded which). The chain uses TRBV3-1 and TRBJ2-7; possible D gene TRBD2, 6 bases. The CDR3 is CASSLGTSNSYEQYF. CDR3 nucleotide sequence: TGTGCCAGCAGCCTTGGGACTTCCAACTCCTACGAGCAGTACTTC.